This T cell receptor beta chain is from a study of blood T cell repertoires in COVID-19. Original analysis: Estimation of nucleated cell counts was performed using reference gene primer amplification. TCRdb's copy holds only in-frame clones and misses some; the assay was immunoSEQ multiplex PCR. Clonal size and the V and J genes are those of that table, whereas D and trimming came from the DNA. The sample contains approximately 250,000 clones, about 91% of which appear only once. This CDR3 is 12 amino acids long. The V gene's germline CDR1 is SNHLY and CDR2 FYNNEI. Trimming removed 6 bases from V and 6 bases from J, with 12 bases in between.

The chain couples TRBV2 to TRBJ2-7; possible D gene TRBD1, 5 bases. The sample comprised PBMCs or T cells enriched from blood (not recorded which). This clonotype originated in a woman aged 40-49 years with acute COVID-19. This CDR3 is CASRGREGEQYF. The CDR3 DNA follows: TGTGCCAGCAGAGGCAGGGAAGGCGAGCAGTACTTC.